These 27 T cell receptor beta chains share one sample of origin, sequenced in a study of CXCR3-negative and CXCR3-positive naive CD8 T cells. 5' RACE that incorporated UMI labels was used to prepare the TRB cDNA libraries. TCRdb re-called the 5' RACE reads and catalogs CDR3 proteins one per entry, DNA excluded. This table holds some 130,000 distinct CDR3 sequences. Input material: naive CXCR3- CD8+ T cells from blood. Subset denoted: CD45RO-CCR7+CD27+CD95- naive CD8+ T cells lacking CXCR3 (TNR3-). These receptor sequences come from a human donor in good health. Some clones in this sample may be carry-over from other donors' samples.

The CDR3 sequence: CASSHREGPISYNEQFF. V gene TRBV27 combines with J gene TRBJ2-1; the D call of TRBD2 rests on TCRdb alone, since no DNA is present to check it. The germline V gene has CDR1 MNHEY and CDR2 SMNVEV (reference sequence). This CDR3 has 17 amino acids.

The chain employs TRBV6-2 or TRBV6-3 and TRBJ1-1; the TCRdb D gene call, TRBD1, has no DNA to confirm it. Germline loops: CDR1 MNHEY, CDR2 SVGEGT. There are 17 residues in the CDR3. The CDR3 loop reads CASSYSGQGILNTEAFF.

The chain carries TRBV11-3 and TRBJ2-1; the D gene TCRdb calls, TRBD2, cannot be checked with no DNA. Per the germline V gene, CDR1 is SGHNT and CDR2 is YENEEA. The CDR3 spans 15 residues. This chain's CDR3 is CASSPLAGFDNEQFF. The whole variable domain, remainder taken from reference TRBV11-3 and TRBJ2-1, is EAGVVQSPRYKIIEKKQPVAFWCNPISGHNTLYWYLQNLGQGPELLIRYENEEAVDDSQLPKDRFSAERLKGVDSTLKIQPAELGDSAVYLCASSPLAGFDNEQFFGPGTRLTVL.

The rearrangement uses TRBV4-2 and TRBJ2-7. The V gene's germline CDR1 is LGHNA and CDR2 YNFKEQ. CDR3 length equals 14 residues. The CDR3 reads CASSQGGTHYEQYF.

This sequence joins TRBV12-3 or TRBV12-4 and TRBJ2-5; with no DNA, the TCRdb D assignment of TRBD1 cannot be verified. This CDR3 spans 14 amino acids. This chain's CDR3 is CASSSGQGLQTQYF.

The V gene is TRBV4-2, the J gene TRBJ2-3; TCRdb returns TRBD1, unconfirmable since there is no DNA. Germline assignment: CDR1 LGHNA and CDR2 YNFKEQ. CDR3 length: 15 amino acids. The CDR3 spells CASSQYYGGTDTQYF.

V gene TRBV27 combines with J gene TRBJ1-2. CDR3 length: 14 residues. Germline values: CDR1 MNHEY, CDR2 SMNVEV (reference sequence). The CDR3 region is CASRHGRTNYGYTF.

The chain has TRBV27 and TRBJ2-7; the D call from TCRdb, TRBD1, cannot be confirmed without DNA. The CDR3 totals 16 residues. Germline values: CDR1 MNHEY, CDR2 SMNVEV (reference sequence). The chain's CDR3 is CASSWTGGKRGYEQYF.

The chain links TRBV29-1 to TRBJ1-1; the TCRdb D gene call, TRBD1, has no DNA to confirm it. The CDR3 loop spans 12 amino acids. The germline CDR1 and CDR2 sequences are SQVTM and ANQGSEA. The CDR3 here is CSVPSGAGEAFF.

This CDR3 is CASSFEGGTEAFF. The chain combines TRBV5-1 with TRBJ1-1; absent DNA, TCRdb's TRBD1 call cannot be checked. The CDR3 runs to 13 residues. Germline CDR1 reads SGHRS; CDR2 reads YFSETQ.

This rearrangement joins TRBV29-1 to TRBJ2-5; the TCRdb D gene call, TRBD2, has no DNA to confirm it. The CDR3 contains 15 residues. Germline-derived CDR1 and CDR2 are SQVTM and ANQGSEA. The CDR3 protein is CSVDGLAENQETQYF.

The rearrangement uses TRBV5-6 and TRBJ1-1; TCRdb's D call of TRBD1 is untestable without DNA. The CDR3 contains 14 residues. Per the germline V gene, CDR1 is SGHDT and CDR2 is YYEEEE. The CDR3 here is CASSLVRGQGEAFF.

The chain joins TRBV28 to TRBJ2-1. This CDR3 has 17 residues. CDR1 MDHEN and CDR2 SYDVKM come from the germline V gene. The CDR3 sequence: CASSLLASKSSYNEQFF.

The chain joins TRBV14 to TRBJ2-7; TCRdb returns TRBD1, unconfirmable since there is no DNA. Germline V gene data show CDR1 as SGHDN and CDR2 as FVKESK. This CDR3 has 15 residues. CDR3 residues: CASSQDQGASNRQYF. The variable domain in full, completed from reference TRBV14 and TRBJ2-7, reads EAGVTQFPSHSVIEKGQTVTLRCDPISGHDNLYWYRRVMGKEIKFLLHFVKESKQDESGMPNNRFLAERTGGTYSTLKVQPAELEDSGVYFCASSQDQGASNRQYFGPGTRLTVT.

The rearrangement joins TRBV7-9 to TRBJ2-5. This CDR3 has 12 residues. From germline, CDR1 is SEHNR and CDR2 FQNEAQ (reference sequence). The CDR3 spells CATTELRETQYF.

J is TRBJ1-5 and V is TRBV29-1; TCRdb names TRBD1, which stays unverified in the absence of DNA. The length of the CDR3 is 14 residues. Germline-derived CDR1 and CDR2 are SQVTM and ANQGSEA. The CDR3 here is CSVRWGGAGKPQHF.

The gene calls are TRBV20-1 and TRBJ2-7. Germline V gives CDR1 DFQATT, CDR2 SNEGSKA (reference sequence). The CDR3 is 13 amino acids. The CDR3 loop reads CSASMGSSYEQYF.

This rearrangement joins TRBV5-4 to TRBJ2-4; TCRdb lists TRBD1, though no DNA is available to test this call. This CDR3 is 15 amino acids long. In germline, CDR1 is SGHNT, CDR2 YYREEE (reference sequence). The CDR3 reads CASSRLGGAKNIQYF.

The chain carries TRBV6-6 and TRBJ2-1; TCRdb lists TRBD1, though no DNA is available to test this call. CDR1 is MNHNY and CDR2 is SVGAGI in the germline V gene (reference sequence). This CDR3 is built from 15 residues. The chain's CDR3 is CASSYSAGAYNEQFF.

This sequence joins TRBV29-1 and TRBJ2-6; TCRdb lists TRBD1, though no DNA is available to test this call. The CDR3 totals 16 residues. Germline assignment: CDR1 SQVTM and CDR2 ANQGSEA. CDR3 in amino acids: CSVEERGQSGANVLTF.

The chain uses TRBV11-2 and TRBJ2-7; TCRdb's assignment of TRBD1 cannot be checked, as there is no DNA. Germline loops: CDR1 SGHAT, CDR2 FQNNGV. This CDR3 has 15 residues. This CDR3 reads CASSLTGPHGYEQYF.

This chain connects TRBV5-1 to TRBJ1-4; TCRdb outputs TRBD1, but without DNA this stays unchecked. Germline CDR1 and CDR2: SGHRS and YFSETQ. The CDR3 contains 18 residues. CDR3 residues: CASSLNPIPGGTNEKLFF.

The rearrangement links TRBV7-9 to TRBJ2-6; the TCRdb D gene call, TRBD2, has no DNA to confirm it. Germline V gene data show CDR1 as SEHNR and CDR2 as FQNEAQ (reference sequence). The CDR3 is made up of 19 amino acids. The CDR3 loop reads CASSLAGLAADSGANVLTF.

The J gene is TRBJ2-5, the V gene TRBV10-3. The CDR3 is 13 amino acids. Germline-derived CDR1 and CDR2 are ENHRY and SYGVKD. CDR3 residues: CAISESSGETQYF.

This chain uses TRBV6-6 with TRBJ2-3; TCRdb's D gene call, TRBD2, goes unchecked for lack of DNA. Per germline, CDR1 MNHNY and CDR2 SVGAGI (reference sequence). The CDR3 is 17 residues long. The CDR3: CASSSQTLADDTDTQYF.

CDR3 residues: CASGGTSGGRRRETQYF. This chain uses TRBV5-6 with TRBJ2-5; TCRdb picks TRBD2, but there is no DNA to check that call. This CDR3 spans 17 amino acids. The germline CDR1 and CDR2 sequences are SGHDT and YYEEEE.

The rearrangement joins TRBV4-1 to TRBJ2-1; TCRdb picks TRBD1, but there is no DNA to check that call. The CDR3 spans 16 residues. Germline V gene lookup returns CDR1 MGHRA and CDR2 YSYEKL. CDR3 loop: CASSQAVIRGPDEQSF.